Here is one TCR beta chain with its context. Its target is not known. This sample is part of a study of cytomegalovirus exposure and HLA in healthy donors. Notes on the study in general: The authors considered a cluster of highly shared sequence variants likely to be a sequencing artifact.

It was with 60 Vbeta and 13 Jbeta primers that the PCR ran. Using immunoSEQ multiplex PCR, the repertoire was profiled, and TCRdb retains in-frame clones only, with some absent. The sample contains fewer than 120,000 clones, over 60% of which appear only once. Germline lookup yields CDR1 MNHEY and CDR2 SVGAGI. The J segment lost 5 bases and the V segment lost 4 bases, leaving 12 bases of the junction unmatched. The CDR3 is 16 amino acids. This chain connects TRBV6-5 to TRBJ2-7; 9 bases line up with TRBD2. Sequencing was performed on PBMCs. This TCR was recovered from a woman aged 55-75 years in good health and CMV-seropositive. The DNA for the CDR3 is TGTGCCAGCAGTTCCGGGTTAGCGGGAGATGTCGACGAGCAGTACTTC. Protein product: CASSSGLAGDVDEQYF.